These 32 T cell receptor beta chains came from one sample sequenced in a study of CD8 T cells in Susac syndrome. Roughly 0.5 to 1 ug RNA was reverse transcribed with random hexamers. TCRdb recomputed calls from the immunoSEQ multiplex PCR reads with MiXCR, one row per CDR3 protein. The sample lists over 95,000 distinct CDR3 sequences, less than 95% occurring once. Sequencing used CD8+ T cells from PBMCs. The receptors derive from a human donor in good health.

This chain uses TRBV19 with TRBJ2-2; 12 bases are a match to TRBD1. The trim removed 5 bases at V and 6 bases at J, leaving 4 bases unmatched. Germline V gives CDR1 LNHDA, CDR2 SQIVND (reference sequence). There are 15 residues in the CDR3. The CDR3 spells CASSPGQGAPGELFF. The CDR3 region has the DNA TGTGCCAGTAGTCCGGGACAGGGGGCTCCCGGGGAGCTGTTTTTT.

This clonotype was found a few times. Its ends do not fully match the called genes, so a read error is possible. The chain joins TRBV6-2 or TRBV6-3 to TRBJ1-1; maybe TRBD1 (6 bases). Germline V gives CDR1 MNHEY, CDR2 SVGEGT. The CDR3 consists of 12 residues. As DNA, the CDR3 is TGTGCCAGCAGCAATGGGGGCACTGAAGTTTTCTTT. Translation: CASSNGGTEVFF.

V gene TRBV30 combines with J gene TRBJ2-2; TRBD2 aligns across 8 bases. The V gene end was trimmed by 2 bases and the J gene end by 5 bases; junction bases not matched to a gene: 4. Germline CDR1 and CDR2: GTSNPN and SVGIG (reference sequence). This CDR3 is built from 14 residues. Here the CDR3 reads CAWSYGTRTGELFF. In nucleotides, the CDR3 is TGTGCCTGGAGTTACGGGACTAGAACCGGGGAGCTGTTTTTT. The variable domain in full, with the rest retrieved from reference TRBV30 and TRBJ2-2, is SQTIHQWPATLVQPVGSPLSLECTVEGTSNPNLYWYRQAAGRGLQLLFYSVGIGQISSEVPQNLSASRPQDRQFILSSKKLLLSDSGFYLCAWSYGTRTGELFFGEGSRLTVL.

The genes are TRBV20-1 and TRBJ2-7; D is undetermined. Germline CDR1 is DFQATT and CDR2 is SNEGSKA (reference sequence). This CDR3 region has 13 residues. V lost 1 base, J lost 0 bases, and 7 bases lay in between. CDR3 bases: TGCAGTGCTAGAGCCCGGACCTCCTACGAGCAGTACTTC. Its protein is CSARARTSYEQYF.

This chain joins TRBV4-3 and TRBJ1-2; D is perhaps TRBD1 (5 bases). Trimming removed 0 bases at V and 4 bases at J, with 12 bases between. The CDR3 runs to 15 residues. Germline values: CDR1 LGHNA, CDR2 YSLEER. CDR3 in amino acids: CASSQDTQGGYGYTF. For the CDR3, the DNA is TGCGCCAGCAGCCAAGATACCCAGGGCGGCTATGGCTACACCTTC.

V and J are TRBV13 and TRBJ2-7; D possibly uses TRBD1 or TRBD2 (5 bases each). The germline V gene has CDR1 PRHDT and CDR2 FYEKMQ (reference sequence). CDR3 size: 14 residues. Trimming pared 5 bases from V and 4 bases from J, leaving 15 bases between. This CDR3 is CASSPMGEGYEQYF. CDR3 sequence (DNA): TGTGCCAGCAGCCCGATGGGGGAAGGATACGAGCAGTACTTC.

The rearrangement links TRBV4-2 to TRBJ2-7; D not resolved. CDR1 is LGHNA, CDR2 YNFKEQ, per germline. The CDR3 is made up of 15 amino acids. V was pared by 0 bases and J by 3 bases, with 12 bases between. The CDR3 region is CASSQDRAAGYEQYF. The CDR3, as DNA: TGTGCCAGCAGCCAAGATAGGGCAGCTGGCTACGAGCAGTACTTC.

This clonotype was seen only once. The chain has TRBV6-5 and TRBJ2-1, with 8 positions matching TRBD2. The germline V gene has CDR1 MNHEY and CDR2 SVGAGI. CDR3 size: 15 residues. Trimming took 5 bases from V and 4 from J; bases not matched to a gene: 7. CDR3 protein: CASSGSGGPYNEQFF. The CDR3 bases are TGTGCCAGCAGTGGGAGCGGGGGTCCTTACAATGAGCAGTTCTTC.

CDR3 protein: CASSETGPETQYF. CDR3 DNA: TGTGCCAGCAGCGAGACAGGGCCAGAGACCCAGTACTTC. The chain employs TRBV7-9 and TRBJ2-5; 7 nucleotides agree with TRBD1. From germline, CDR1 is SEHNR and CDR2 FQNEAQ (reference sequence). This CDR3 is 13 amino acids long. V dropped 5 bases and J dropped 4; count of bases not matched to a gene: 4. Complete variable domain (other parts from reference TRBV7-9 and TRBJ2-5): DTGVSQNPRHKITKRGQNVTFRCDPISEHNRLYWYRQTLGQGPEFLTYFQNEAQLEKSRLLSDRFSAERPKGSFSTLEIQRTEQGDSAMYLCASSETGPETQYFGPGTRLLVL.

A single count supports this clonotype. This chain joins TRBV30 and TRBJ2-5; D is undetermined. This CDR3 is 11 amino acids long. Germline V gene sequence: CDR1 GTSNPN, CDR2 SVGIG (reference sequence). Trimming took off 4 bases at V and 5 bases at J, with 8 bases between the two ends. In DNA, the CDR3 is TGTGCCTGGACAGACTTCGAGACCCAGTACTTC. It encodes CAWTDFETQYF.

This clonotype was found a few times. J is TRBJ2-4 and V is TRBV4-1; the D gene is possibly TRBD1 (5 bases). Germline CDR1 is MGHRA and CDR2 is YSYEKL. The V end was cut by 2 bases, the J end by 1 base, with 12 bases between. The CDR3 length is 16 residues. Written as DNA, the CDR3 is TGCGCCAGCAGCCAATTGACAGTCGAGGCCAAAAACATTCAGTACTTC. It translates to CASSQLTVEAKNIQYF.

The chain employs TRBV5-6 and TRBJ2-5; D is possibly TRBD1 (6 bases). Trimming stripped 4 bases from V and 12 bases from J, with 19 bases between. The CDR3 covers 13 residues. CDR1 is SGHDT, CDR2 YYEEEE, per germline. The CDR3 spells CASSTASHREKYF. DNA of the CDR3: TGTGCCAGCAGCACCGCCTCCCACAGGGAAAAGTACTTC.

V gene TRBV12-3 or TRBV12-4 combines with J gene TRBJ1-1; no clear D. V dropped 5 bases and J dropped 3 bases, with 13 bases sitting between them. The CDR3 sequence is 14 residues long. The CDR3 nucleotides read TGTGCCAGCAGTACGTTTAGGGCTGACACTGAAGCTTTCTTT. Amino acid sequence: CASSTFRADTEAFF.

The gene calls are TRBV5-1 and TRBJ2-3, with TRBD2 matching 11 bases. Per germline, CDR1 SGHRS and CDR2 YFSETQ. The CDR3 loop spans 16 amino acids. The J segment lost 3 bases and the V segment lost 7 bases, leaving 10 bases of the junction unmatched. CDR3 coding DNA: TGCGCCAGCGAAACTCCGACTAGCGGGGCGACAGATACGCAGTATTTT. This codes for CASETPTSGATDTQYF.

The chain combines TRBV21-1 with TRBJ1-2; TRBD1 is the table's D call and was not checked against the DNA. TRBV21-1 is a pseudogene locus. The CDR3 runs 13 residues. This CDR3 reads CASSQGGHYGYTF. The CDR3 DNA reads as TGTGCCAGCAGCCAAGGGGGGCACTATGGCTACACCTTC.

The rearrangement links TRBV9 to TRBJ2-2; D is uncertain. The V gene lost 2 bases and the J gene lost 0 bases, with 11 bases spanning the gap. The CDR3 totals 16 residues. In germline, CDR1 is SGDLS, CDR2 YYNGEE. CDR3 nucleotide sequence: TGTGCCAGCAGCGTTACGTCCCACGCGAACACCGGGGAGCTGTTTTTT. Its protein is CASSVTSHANTGELFF.

The V call is TRBV7-9, the J call TRBJ2-1; 10 positions agree with TRBD1. In germline, CDR1 is SEHNR, CDR2 FQNEAQ (reference sequence). The CDR3 extends over 15 amino acids. The junction had 5 bases not matched to a gene; V was cut back by 5 bases and J by 4 bases. The chain's CDR3 is CASSATGQGYNEQFF. CDR3 nucleotide sequence: TGTGCCAGCAGCGCTACGGGACAGGGGTACAATGAGCAGTTCTTC. Full variable domain (remainder filled in from reference TRBV7-9 and TRBJ2-1): DTGVSQNPRHKITKRGQNVTFRCDPISEHNRLYWYRQTLGQGPEFLTYFQNEAQLEKSRLLSDRFSAERPKGSFSTLEIQRTEQGDSAMYLCASSATGQGYNEQFFGPGTRLTVL.

The chain recombines TRBV29-1 with TRBJ1-3; no firm D call. The CDR3 has 10 amino acids. The V end was cut by 7 bases, the J end by 8 bases, with 9 bases between. Looked up from germline, CDR1 is SQVTM and CDR2 is ANQGSEA. Written as DNA, the CDR3 is TGCAGCGCTGGGGAAGACACCATATATTTT. Translating gives CSAGEDTIYF.

The chain employs TRBV30 and TRBJ1-2; the D gene is possibly TRBD1 (5 bases). Germline assignment: CDR1 GTSNPN and CDR2 SVGIG (reference sequence). Trimming took 2 bases from V and 8 from J, leaving 15 bases between them. The CDR3 is 13 residues long. The CDR3 bases are TGTGCCTGGAGTCGGGACCGACCGAGGGGCTACACCTTC. Its translation is CAWSRDRPRGYTF.

CDR3 nucleotide sequence: TGCAGCGTTGCTCGATCCGAGGGGACTGAAGCTTTCTTT. This encodes CSVARSEGTEAFF. This chain joins TRBV29-1 and TRBJ1-1; D might be TRBD1 (5 bases). The CDR3 has 13 residues. The V gene lost 4 bases and the J gene lost 5 bases, with 14 bases spanning the gap. Germline CDR1 and CDR2: SQVTM and ANQGSEA.

J is TRBJ1-1 and V is TRBV3-1, with D unclear. CDR3 length equals 15 residues. The ends were cut back, 4 bases at V and 1 base at J, with 13 bases in the middle. Germline CDR1 and CDR2: LGHDT and YNNKEL (reference sequence). The CDR3 protein is CASSPLAFSNTEAFF. For the CDR3, the DNA is TGTGCCAGCAGCCCCCTGGCTTTCTCGAACACTGAAGCTTTCTTT.

This chain connects TRBV4-3 to TRBJ2-1; the D is unclear. The CDR3 consists of 21 residues. Germline CDR1 reads LGHNA; CDR2 reads YSLEER. The V and J ends lost 4 bases and 3 bases respectively, with 31 bases between them. The CDR3 region is CASSPRGAVIAFGPYYNEQFF. CDR3 bases: TGCGCCAGCAGCCCCCGTGGCGCAGTCATTGCCTTCGGGCCTTACTACAATGAGCAGTTCTTC.

This chain connects TRBV14 to TRBJ2-1; TRBD2 agrees at 8 bases. The CDR3 consists of 16 residues. Germline CDR1 and CDR2: SGHDN and FVKESK. V dropped 3 bases and J dropped 0; count of bases not matched to a gene: 4. The DNA for the CDR3 is TGTGCCAGCAGCCAGCGCAGCGGGAGCTCCTACAATGAGCAGTTCTTC. As protein: CASSQRSGSSYNEQFF. The whole variable domain, remainder taken from reference TRBV14 and TRBJ2-1, is EAGVTQFPSHSVIEKGQTVTLRCDPISGHDNLYWYRRVMGKEIKFLLHFVKESKQDESGMPNNRFLAERTGGTYSTLKVQPAELEDSGVYFCASSQRSGSSYNEQFFGPGTRLTVL.

The rearrangement joins TRBV4-1 to TRBJ1-2; tentatively, D is TRBD1 (6 bases). Trimming took off 0 bases at V and 7 bases at J, with 15 bases between the two ends. CDR3 length equals 15 residues. CDR1 is MGHRA, CDR2 YSYEKL, per germline. CDR3 bases: TGCGCCAGCAGCCAAGATATAGGACAGACTCGTGGCTACACCTTC. Its protein product is CASSQDIGQTRGYTF.

This clonotype was recorded once. In DNA, the CDR3 is TGTGCCAGCAGGGAGACTAGCGGGGACAATGAGCAGTTCTTC. The encoded protein is CASRETSGDNEQFF. This rearrangement joins TRBV2 to TRBJ2-1, with 11 bases that match TRBD2. V lost 6 bases to trimming and J lost 5 bases; unmatched junction nucleotides: 3. Germline V gives CDR1 SNHLY, CDR2 FYNNEI. The CDR3 runs 14 residues.

This clonotype was observed a few times. The V call is TRBV18, the J call TRBJ1-1; 9 bases are a match to TRBD1. The length of the CDR3 is 15 residues. The junction had 5 bases not matched to a gene; V was cut back by 3 bases and J by 3 bases. Germline V CDR1 and CDR2: KGHSH, LQKENI. This chain's CDR3 is CASSPRTGVDTEAFF. CDR3 bases: TGTGCCAGCTCACCTCGGACAGGGGTGGACACTGAAGCTTTCTTT.

As DNA, the CDR3 is TGTGCCAGCTCACCACCCAATTCCTACTCTGGAAACACCATATATTTT. Translation gives CASSPPNSYSGNTIYF. The rearrangement uses TRBV18 and TRBJ1-3; D ambiguous. V shed 0 bases and J shed 0 bases, with 9 bases lying between them. Per germline, CDR1 KGHSH and CDR2 LQKENI. This CDR3 is built from 16 residues.

The chain recombines TRBV12-5 with TRBJ2-1; 9 nucleotides agree with TRBD2. The CDR3 contains 13 residues. Losses at the gene ends were 5 bases for V and 7 bases for J; bases not matched to a gene: 3. Germline CDR1 reads LGHNT; CDR2 reads FRNRAP. CDR3: CASGRTSANEQFF. CDR3 nucleotide sequence: TGTGCTAGTGGTCGGACTAGCGCGAATGAGCAGTTCTTC.

This chain uses TRBV20-1 with TRBJ1-5; D is undetermined. Germline CDR1 is DFQATT and CDR2 is SNEGSKA (reference sequence). This CDR3 is built from 12 residues. Deletions cut 5 bases from V and 4 bases from J, with 9 bases between. The CDR3 is CSAGRFNQPQHF. DNA for the CDR3: TGCAGTGCTGGCCGTTTTAATCAGCCCCAGCATTTT.

J is TRBJ2-1 and V is TRBV20-1; 7 nucleotides agree with TRBD2. The CDR3 is 16 residues long. Germline V gene lookup returns CDR1 DFQATT and CDR2 SNEGSKA (reference sequence). V dropped 0 bases and J dropped 5; count of bases not matched to a gene: 10. This chain's CDR3 is CSARDPPSGVDNEQFF. CDR3 DNA sequence: TGCAGTGCTAGAGACCCCCCCAGCGGGGTCGACAATGAGCAGTTCTTC.

The J gene is TRBJ1-1, the V gene TRBV5-1; D gene unclear. There are 13 residues in the CDR3. Germline assignment: CDR1 SGHRS and CDR2 YFSETQ. Trimming stripped 7 bases from V and 3 bases from J, with 13 bases between. The CDR3 reads CASGGSMDTEAFF. For the CDR3, the DNA is TGCGCCAGCGGAGGGTCCATGGACACTGAAGCTTTCTTT.

The rearrangement uses TRBV20-1 and TRBJ2-1, with 10 bases fitting TRBD2. J lost 9 bases, V lost 6 bases, and 20 bases had no gene match. Per germline, CDR1 DFQATT and CDR2 SNEGSKA (reference sequence). CDR3 length equals 17 residues. The CDR3: CSAPPPSGRASRVEQFF. CDR3 sequence (DNA): TGCAGTGCACCCCCTCCTAGCGGGAGAGCCTCGAGGGTTGAGCAGTTCTTC.